This T cell receptor beta chain was identified in a study of memory CD4+ T cells and cytomegalovirus serostatus. Whole-study results and caveats: A US-trained random forest predicted CMV serostatus with median AUC 0.91. About two fifths of the roughly 150 known CMV-associated TCRbeta sequences appeared in CD4+ memory.

In regard to this clone: Its antigen is not identified.

Single viable CD3+CD4+CD8-CD45RO+ cells were sorted as the memory CD4+ T cells. Trimming removed 6 bases from V and 4 bases from J; junction bases left unmatched: 8. The CDR3 length is 14 residues. Germline V gene sequence: CDR1 MNHNS, CDR2 SASEGT. Original processing methods: Out-of-frame sequences were removed, leaving some 2 million distinct TCRbeta sequences. The protocol was immunoSEQ multiplex PCR, while the TCRdb copy is restricted to in-frame clones and leaves out a portion. That table gives V, J and clone size, and the DNA gave D and trimming. The sample shows approximately 46,000 clones, under 80% of them seen only once.

Sequencing was carried out using memory CD4+ T cells from blood. This TCR derives from an adult in good health and CMV-seronegative. The chain combines TRBV6-1 with TRBJ1-1; 7 bases line up with TRBD1. As DNA, the CDR3 is TGTGCCAGCAGCCCAAGACAGGGCGGCACTGAAGCTTTCTTT. The encoded protein is CASSPRQGGTEAFF.